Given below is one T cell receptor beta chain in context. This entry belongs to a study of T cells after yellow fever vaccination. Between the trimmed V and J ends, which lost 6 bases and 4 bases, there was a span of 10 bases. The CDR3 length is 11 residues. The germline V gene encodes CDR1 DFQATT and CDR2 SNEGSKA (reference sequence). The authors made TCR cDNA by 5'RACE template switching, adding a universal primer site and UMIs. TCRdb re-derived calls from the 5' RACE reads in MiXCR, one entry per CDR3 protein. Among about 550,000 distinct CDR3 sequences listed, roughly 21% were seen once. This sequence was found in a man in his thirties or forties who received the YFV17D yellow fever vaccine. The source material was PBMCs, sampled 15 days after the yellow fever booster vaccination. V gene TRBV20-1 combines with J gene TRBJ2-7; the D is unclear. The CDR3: CSAGPQYEQYF. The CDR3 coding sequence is TGCAGTGCCGGCCCCCAATACGAGCAGTACTTC.